In its sample, the clone carrying this TCR beta chain was seen a few times. Antigen: not known. Amplification used 60 Vbeta primers and 13 Jbeta primers. Measured with immunoSEQ multiplex PCR; TCRdb has only the in-frame clones, and not every one. The sample includes around 160,000 clones, around four fifths of them seen just once. Germline V lookup: CDR1 MNHNS, CDR2 SASEGT. This CDR3 comprises 15 residues. V gave up 3 bases and J gave up 1 base, with 10 bases separating them. The sample is drawn from a study of cytomegalovirus exposure and HLA in healthy donors. Notes on the study in general: Researchers had no immune exposure information except CMV serostatus available. Whilst most TCR sequences proved rare, a subset of public TCRs occurred across many donors. In a later analysis, TCR beta V- and J-gene trimming was associated with a missense DCLRE1C variant. In a later analysis, around 18,000 TCR beta sequences were associated with HLA alleles at 0.05 false discovery rate.

The sequencing input was PBMCs. The gene calls are TRBV6-1 and TRBJ2-1; perhaps TRBD2 as D (6 bases). The sequence came from a man aged 18 to 35 in good health and CMV-seropositive. CDR3 protein: CASSDGSGSYNEQFF. The CDR3 coding sequence is TGTGCCAGCAGTGACGGTAGCGGATCCTACAATGAGCAGTTCTTC.